This T cell receptor (beta chain) was found in a study of T cells expressing NK-cell markers. Findings of the study overall: About 1.0-8% of CD8+ T cells in roughly six donors belonged to dominant NKG2C+ clonotypes.

Remarks on this clonotype: The antigen is unknown.

For each CDR3 protein, TCRdb gives one entry from its re-call of the 5' RACE reads, without DNA. The sample has about 380,000 distinct CDR3 sequences. The germline V gene has CDR1 MDHEN and CDR2 SYDVKM. This CDR3 is built from 17 residues. The sample consisted of blood T cells: a sorted CD56 or NKG2C T cell subset, CD4+ or CD8+ T cells, or bulk PBMC T cells (not recorded which). The rearrangement links TRBV28 to TRBJ2-4; the TCRdb D gene call, TRBD1, has no DNA to confirm it. The source is a man aged 18 to 70 in good health. Here the CDR3 reads CASTRRTGSIAKNIQYF. Full variable domain (missing parts from reference TRBV28 and TRBJ2-4): DVKVTQSSRYLVKRTGEKVFLECVQDMDHENMFWYRQDPGLGLRLIYFSYDVKMKEKGDIPEGYSVSREKKERFSLILESASTNQTSMYLCASTRRTGSIAKNIQYFGAGTRLSVL.